In its sample, the clone carrying this TCR beta chain was seen many times. TCRdb's copy holds only in-frame clones and misses some; the assay was immunoSEQ multiplex PCR. The sample contains under 250,000 clones, over 70% of which appear only once. This specimen belongs to a study of blood T cell repertoires in COVID-19. Germline V gene lookup returns CDR1 SGHDT and CDR2 YYEEEE. V was pared by 1 base and J by 0 bases, with 4 bases between. CDR3 length equals 13 residues. The gene calls are TRBV5-6 and TRBJ1-1; D unresolved. Sequencing was performed on peripheral blood. The sequence derives from a middle-aged man with acute or convalescent COVID-19. The CDR3 sequence: CASSLSVNTEAFF. The CDR3 DNA reads as TGTGCCAGCAGCTTGTCGGTGAACACTGAAGCTTTCTTT.